Here is one TCR beta chain with its context. The sample comes from a study of CD8 T cells in ankylosing spondylitis. Each CDR3 protein is one row after TCRdb ran MiXCR on the 5' RACE reads. The sample has about 270,000 distinct CDR3 sequences; over 30% are singletons. The receptor comes from a male donor with ankylosing spondylitis or in good health (not recorded which). The sample taken for sequencing was blood, either unsorted or a sorted T cell fraction (not recorded which).

CDR3 bases: TGTGCCAGCGGAACCCGGACAGGGGAGTTCGGGGAGCTGTTTTTT. Protein sequence: CASGTRTGEFGELFF. The chain recombines TRBV6-1 with TRBJ2-2; 9 bases map to TRBD1. CDR1 is MNHNS and CDR2 is SASEGT in the germline V gene. With 8 bases clipped from V and 7 bases from J, the junction kept 11 bases outside the gene matches. The CDR3 extends over 15 amino acids.